This T cell receptor (beta chain) derives from a study of technical replicates of blood from four donors. Germline CDR1 is SGHDT and CDR2 is YYEEEE. The J segment lost 2 bases and the V segment lost 4 bases, leaving 8 bases of the junction unmatched. This CDR3 spans 15 amino acids. Here immunoSEQ multiplex PCR was the method, and the copy in TCRdb shows in-frame clones only, minus some. The sample includes tens of thousands of clones, about 95% seen only once; the top ten take around 0.2%. This chain links TRBV5-6 with TRBJ2-5; 7 positions match TRBD1. This receptor was identified in a human donor in good health. Material: T cells isolated from PBMCs. CDR3 sequence: CASSRGQYFQETQYF. The CDR3 DNA sequence: TGTGCCAGCAGCCGGGGACAGTACTTTCAAGAGACCCAGTACTTC.